The 21 T cell receptor beta chains given below trace back to one sample, sequenced in a study of T-cell reconstitution after alpha-beta-depleted transplantation in children. For TCRbeta, the library was prepared with unique molecular identifiers. A single record per CDR3 protein comes from TCRdb applying MiXCR to the PCR reads. The data show over 200,000 distinct CDR3 sequences, 17% seen once. Here the sequenced sample was PBMCs, mostly from graft donor cells, taken 360 days after TCRalphabeta/CD19-depleted stem cell transplant. These receptor sequences come from a male patient between 2 and 10 years old who had a stem cell transplant for acute lymphoblastic leukemia, so the T cells may come from the graft donor.

This sequence joins TRBV7-6 and TRBJ2-3; D is uncertain. Germline V lookup: CDR1 SGHVS, CDR2 FNYEAQ. The CDR3 has 14 residues. Trimming took 1 base from V and 2 from J, leaving 7 bases between them. The DNA for the CDR3 is TGTGCCAGCAGCTTAGTAGATCTCACAGATACGCAGTATTTT. It encodes CASSLVDLTDTQYF.

The genes are TRBV27 and TRBJ2-7; D is possibly TRBD1 (5 bases). Trimming took off 3 bases at V and 3 bases at J, with 12 bases between the two ends. The CDR3 extends over 14 amino acids. CDR1 MNHEY and CDR2 SMNVEV come from the germline V gene (reference sequence). CDR3 in DNA: TGTGCCAGCAGTTTTGGGGCTGATTACTACGAGCAGTACTTC. Its translation is CASSFGADYYEQYF.

The V and J genes are TRBV18 and TRBJ2-7; 7 bases are a match to TRBD1. This CDR3 has 14 residues. CDR1 and CDR2 from the germline V gene are KGHSH and LQKENI. After removal of 0 bases from V and 6 bases from J, the junction contained 5 bases not matched to a gene. CDR3 protein: CASSPPTGLGEQYF. CDR3 bases: TGTGCCAGCTCACCACCGACAGGGTTGGGCGAGCAGTACTTC.

The rearrangement joins TRBV11-1 to TRBJ1-1; D gene unclear. The germline CDR1 and CDR2 sequences are SGHAT and FQDESV (reference sequence). V gave up 1 base and J gave up 6 bases, with 6 bases separating them. CDR3 length: 12 amino acids. The CDR3: CASSLGPAEAFF. CDR3 DNA: TGTGCCAGCAGCTTAGGTCCAGCTGAAGCTTTCTTT.

The chain recombines TRBV7-2 with TRBJ1-1, with D unclear. Germline V gives CDR1 SGHTA, CDR2 FQGNSA. Deletions cut 0 bases from V and 11 bases from J, with 10 bases between. This CDR3 has 12 amino acids. CDR3 in DNA: TGTGCCAGCAGCTTAGCGCGCCTCGAGGCTTTCTTT. It translates to CASSLARLEAFF.

This clonotype turned up a few times. The chain couples TRBV20-1 to TRBJ2-5; no clear D. V lost 8 bases and J lost 5, with 9 bases in between. CDR1 is DFQATT, CDR2 SNEGSKA, per germline (reference sequence). The CDR3 is 10 amino acids. Here the CDR3 reads CSPSSETQYF. CDR3 DNA: TGCAGTCCCTCGAGTGAGACCCAGTACTTC.

V is TRBV20-1 and J is TRBJ2-3, with 7 bases that match TRBD2. J lost 5 bases, V lost 5 bases, and 16 bases had no gene match. CDR3 length: 16 residues. CDR1 is DFQATT and CDR2 is SNEGSKA in the germline V gene (reference sequence). CDR3 in DNA: TGCAGTGCTCCGCGGGAGCCTTCTCCATCGGGAGATACGCAGTATTTT. Its protein product is CSAPREPSPSGDTQYF.

J is TRBJ1-5 and V is TRBV10-3; D uncertain. Germline V gene data show CDR1 as ENHRY and CDR2 as SYGVKD. The ends were cut back, 10 bases at V and 5 bases at J, with 12 bases in the middle. The CDR3 is 12 residues long. The CDR3 spells CATQRPDQPQHF. CDR3 DNA sequence: TGTGCCACCCAGCGGCCCGATCAGCCCCAGCATTTT.

The chain couples TRBV27 to TRBJ2-4, with 9 bases identical to TRBD1. There are 16 residues in the CDR3. J lost 1 base, V lost 6 bases, and 7 bases had no gene match. Per germline, CDR1 MNHEY and CDR2 SMNVEV (reference sequence). CDR3 residues: CASSSGQGRAKNIQYF. DNA of the CDR3: TGTGCCAGCAGCTCGGGACAGGGAAGGGCCAAAAACATTCAGTACTTC.

This clonotype was found a few times. The CDR3 reads CSVGPEQFF. The CDR3 region has the DNA TGCAGCGTTGGTCCAGAGCAGTTCTTC. The chain is built from TRBV29-1 and TRBJ2-1; D is unresolved. The length of the CDR3 is 9 residues. The V and J ends lost 4 bases and 10 bases respectively, with 5 bases between them. Germline-derived CDR1 and CDR2 are SQVTM and ANQGSEA.

There are many counts of this clonotype. The V call is TRBV20-1, the J call TRBJ2-2; 10 bases agree with TRBD2. The CDR3 contains 13 residues. Germline assignment: CDR1 DFQATT and CDR2 SNEGSKA (reference sequence). V lost 8 bases to trimming and J lost 5 bases; unmatched junction nucleotides: 5. In nucleotides, the CDR3 is TGCAGTAGCGGGGGGGCCGGGACCGGGGAGCTGTTTTTT. Protein product: CSSGGAGTGELFF.

This clonotype has only a few counts. V is TRBV20-1 and J is TRBJ2-5; maybe TRBD1 (7 bases). The CDR3 is 19 amino acids. V was pared by 0 bases and J by 1 base, with 24 bases between. In germline, CDR1 is DFQATT, CDR2 SNEGSKA (reference sequence). In DNA, the CDR3 is TGCAGTGCTAGAGATAAATCCGCGGGGACAGCTACCTCCCAAGAGACCCAGTACTTC. Its protein is CSARDKSAGTATSQETQYF.

This clonotype has a handful of counts. The gene calls are TRBV21-1 and TRBJ2-1; the tabulated D call, TRBD2, remains unverified against the DNA. TRBV21-1 is a pseudogene. The CDR3 is 14 residues long. This CDR3 reads CATTVGPGENEQFF. CDR3 sequence (DNA): TGTGCCACCACGGTCGGACCAGGGGAGAATGAGCAGTTCTTC.

The chain uses TRBV20-1 and TRBJ2-6; D not certain. The V end lost 4 bases, the J end lost 2 bases, and 15 bases lay between the germline ends. The CDR3 has 16 residues. The germline V gene encodes CDR1 DFQATT and CDR2 SNEGSKA (reference sequence). CDR3: CSAKKDGSAGANVLTF. The CDR3 nucleotides read TGCAGTGCTAAAAAGGACGGATCTGCTGGGGCCAACGTCCTGACTTTC.

This clonotype was seen a handful of times. The chain combines TRBV13 with TRBJ2-1; D unclear. The germline V gene has CDR1 PRHDT and CDR2 FYEKMQ (reference sequence). CDR3 length equals 13 residues. V lost 2 bases and J 12 bases, leaving 14 bases between the germline ends. The DNA for the CDR3 is TGTGCCAGCAGCTTAACTGGAGTATTCCGGCAGTTCTTC. Translating it yields CASSLTGVFRQFF.

This clonotype was counted only a few times. The V gene is TRBV18, the J gene TRBJ2-5; D is perhaps TRBD1 (6 bases). The CDR3 runs 14 residues. Germline CDR1 is KGHSH and CDR2 is LQKENI. Trimming stripped 2 bases from V and 3 bases from J, with 10 bases between. Here the CDR3 DNA reads TGTGCCAGCTCACCAGAAGCAGGGGAAGAGACCCAGTACTTC. Translated: CASSPEAGEETQYF. Combining the CDR3 with reference TRBV18 and TRBJ2-5 gives the whole variable domain NAGVMQNPRHLVRRRGQEARLRCSPMKGHSHVYWYRQLPEEGLKFMVYLQKENIIDESGMPKERFSAEFPKEGPSILRIQQVVRGDSAAYFCASSPEAGEETQYFGPGTRLLVL.

This clonotype turned up a few times. This rearrangement joins TRBV3-1 to TRBJ1-4; 10 bases are shared with TRBD1. Unmatched junction bases numbered 7, after V lost 11 bases and J lost 7 bases. Germline assignment: CDR1 LGHDT and CDR2 YNNKEL (reference sequence). CDR3 length: 13 residues. For the CDR3, the DNA is TGTGCCTGCCGGGACAGGGGAAGTGAAAAACTGTTTTTT. This gives the protein CACRDRGSEKLFF.

The V call is TRBV9, the J call TRBJ2-2; 7 nucleotides agree with TRBD1. V trimming: 6 bases; J trimming: 0 bases; junction bases outside the gene matches: 8. Germline CDR1 is SGDLS and CDR2 is YYNGEE. This CDR3 has 16 residues. The CDR3 DNA is TGTGCCAGCAACCCTAACACAGGGGCGAACACCGGGGAGCTGTTTTTT. Translated: CASNPNTGANTGELFF.

V is TRBV25-1 and J is TRBJ1-6; unclear D gene. Germline V gene sequence: CDR1 MGHDK, CDR2 SYGVNS. Trimming took off 5 bases at V and 7 bases at J, with 12 bases between the two ends. The CDR3 spans 14 residues. Here the CDR3 reads CASSRAVVNSPLHF. The CDR3 nucleotides read TGTGCCAGCAGTCGGGCGGTGGTAAATTCACCCCTCCACTTT.

The rearrangement uses TRBV29-1 and TRBJ2-5; no reliable D call. The CDR3 is 15 amino acids. V was pared by 1 base and J by 4 bases, with 16 bases between. Germline assignment: CDR1 SQVTM and CDR2 ANQGSEA. The CDR3 loop reads CSVEGMPNGRETQYF. The CDR3 bases are TGCAGCGTTGAAGGGATGCCTAACGGGCGAGAGACCCAGTACTTC.

The J gene is TRBJ2-7, the V gene TRBV5-5; 8 nucleotides line up with TRBD1. The V gene end was trimmed by 0 bases and the J gene end by 7 bases; junction bases not matched to a gene: 9. The germline V gene has CDR1 SGHKS and CDR2 YYEKEE (reference sequence). This CDR3 contains 15 residues. In nucleotides, the CDR3 is TGTGCCAGCAGCTTGGTCAGGGGGCGCAGGGGGGAGCAGTACTTC. Protein: CASSLVRGRRGEQYF.